Presented here are 21 T cell receptor beta chains from one specimen sequenced in a study of breast tumors, draining lymph nodes, adjacent tissues. TCRdb redid the calling of the multiplex PCR reads with MiXCR, one entry per CDR3 protein. Here the sample spans 130,000 or so distinct CDR3 sequences, 30% to 35% being singletons. Axillary draining lymph nodes of breast cancer patients supplied the node samples. Sequencing was carried out using axillary lymph node tissue. The receptors were sampled from a female donor with breast cancer. Some clones in this sample may be carry-over from other donors' samples.

This clonotype was seen more than once but under ten times. Since a much larger clone is just one base distant, this may be a read error. The chain combines TRBV5-1 with TRBJ2-1, with 8 bases that match TRBD2. The CDR3 runs 13 residues. The germline CDR1 and CDR2 sequences are SGHRS and YFSETQ. The junction had 1 base not matched to a gene; V was cut back by 7 bases and J by 1 base. The CDR3 loop reads CASGLASYNEQFF. The CDR3 DNA sequence: TGCGCCAGCGGACTAGCTTCCTACAATGAGCAGTTCTTC.

This clonotype was seen ten or more times. V and J are TRBV4-1 and TRBJ1-2; D is uncertain. V lost 3 bases, J lost 0 bases, and 11 bases lay in between. Germline CDR1 MGHRA, CDR2 YSYEKL. The CDR3 covers 15 residues. CDR3 sequence: CASSHSGRTNYGYTF. In nucleotides, the CDR3 is TGCGCCAGCAGCCATTCGGGCAGAACTAACTATGGCTACACCTTC.

This clonotype was detected ten times or more. The chain employs TRBV7-8 and TRBJ2-7, with 7 bases aligning to TRBD1. The CDR3 totals 15 residues. Per the germline V gene, CDR1 is SGHVS and CDR2 is FQNEAQ. V was pared by 5 bases and J by 3 bases, with 10 bases of the junction left unmatched. The CDR3 DNA reads as TGTGCCAGCAGCCAGAGGGACAGCCGAAACTACGAGCAGTACTTC. It encodes CASSQRDSRNYEQYF.

The chain combines TRBV10-3 with TRBJ1-6, with 12 bases aligning to TRBD1. Germline CDR1 is ENHRY and CDR2 is SYGVKD. V dropped 3 bases and J dropped 9; count of bases not matched to a gene: 9. The CDR3 length is 17 residues. DNA of the CDR3: TGTGCCATCAGTGATGCCGGGACAGGGGGCGGACGTTCACCCCTCCACTTT. Its protein product is CAISDAGTGGGRSPLHF.

This chain links TRBV6-6 with TRBJ2-3; 8 positions agree with TRBD2. The CDR3 loop spans 17 amino acids. The V and J ends lost 5 bases and 2 bases, in that order; junction bases with no gene match: 12. Germline V gene sequence: CDR1 MNHNY, CDR2 SVGAGI (reference sequence). The CDR3 is CASSHGPRGGLTDTQYF. CDR3 nucleotide sequence: TGTGCCAGCAGTCACGGGCCTCGGGGGGGCCTCACAGATACGCAGTATTTT.

The genes are TRBV5-1 and TRBJ1-1; D call uncertain. V dropped 5 bases and J dropped 1 base, with 9 bases sitting between them. The CDR3 runs 13 residues. CDR1 is SGHRS, CDR2 YFSETQ, per germline. The CDR3 reads CASSASGNTEAFF. The CDR3 bases are TGCGCCAGCAGTGCCAGCGGGAACACTGAAGCTTTCTTT.

This clonotype was recorded at least ten times. V usage is TRBV28 and J usage is TRBJ1-2; D perhaps matches TRBD1 (5 bases). Trimming stripped 3 bases from V and 8 bases from J, with 10 bases between. There are 12 residues in the CDR3. CDR1 is MDHEN and CDR2 is SYDVKM in the germline V gene. CDR3 residues: CASSLSGGGYTF. As DNA, the CDR3 is TGTGCCAGCAGTTTGTCCGGGGGGGGCTACACCTTC.

This clonotype was recorded many times. The chain couples TRBV29-1 to TRBJ1-2; D is ambiguous. V lost 5 bases, J lost 4 bases, and 11 bases lay in between. Germline V lookup: CDR1 SQVTM, CDR2 ANQGSEA. The CDR3 totals 12 residues. The CDR3 loop reads CSVKSGVYGYTF. In DNA, the CDR3 is TGCAGCGTTAAGTCCGGGGTCTATGGCTACACCTTC. Supplemented by reference TRBV29-1 and TRBJ1-2, the full variable domain reads SAVISQKPSRDICQRGTSLTIQCQVDSQVTMMFWYRQQPGQSLTLIATANQGSEATYESGFVIDKFPISRPNLTFSTLTVSNMSPEDSSIYLCSVKSGVYGYTFGSGTRLTVV.

Details on this clonotype: At one end the junction does not follow the germline gene, possibly because of a read error. This chain connects TRBV6-6 to TRBJ1-1, with a tentative D call TRBD1 (5 bases). CDR3 size: 15 residues. Germline values: CDR1 MNHNY, CDR2 SVGAGI (reference sequence). CDR3 DNA: TGTGCCAGCAGTCACTCCTTAAATGGGGGCACTGAAGCTTTCTTT. Translated: CASSHSLNGGTEAFF.

This clonotype was detected many times. The chain combines TRBV20-1 with TRBJ2-1; 11 nucleotides match TRBD1. Trimming removed 0 bases from V and 3 bases from J; junction bases left unmatched: 1. The CDR3 sequence is 15 residues long. Germline loops: CDR1 DFQATT, CDR2 SNEGSKA (reference sequence). CDR3 sequence: CSAREGTGGYNEQFF. The CDR3, as DNA: TGCAGTGCTAGAGAGGGGACAGGGGGCTACAATGAGCAGTTCTTC.

At least ten counts were recorded for this clonotype. J is TRBJ2-5 and V is TRBV19, with TRBD1 as a possible D gene (5 bases). The germline V and J ends were trimmed by 6 bases and 1 base, with 9 bases remaining between them. CDR1 and CDR2 from the germline V gene are LNHDA and SQIVND (reference sequence). The CDR3 has 13 amino acids. CDR3 in DNA: TGTGCCAGTAGCCGACAGCTCCAAGAGACCCAGTACTTC. It translates to CASSRQLQETQYF.

At least ten counts were recorded for this clonotype. This sequence joins TRBV5-1 and TRBJ2-3; 11 bases fit TRBD2. There are 16 residues in the CDR3. V trimming: 2 bases; J trimming: 2 bases; junction bases outside the gene matches: 4. Germline CDR1 reads SGHRS; CDR2 reads YFSETQ. CDR3 bases: TGCGCCAGCAGCTTCTTTAGCGGGGGGGTCACAGATACGCAGTATTTT. The encoded protein is CASSFFSGGVTDTQYF.

This clonotype was detected ten times or more. The genes are TRBV13 and TRBJ1-2; 7 nucleotides match TRBD1. Germline V CDR1 and CDR2: PRHDT, FYEKMQ (reference sequence). There are 14 residues in the CDR3. The V segment lost 4 bases and the J segment 4 bases; nucleotides outside the gene matches: 6. The CDR3 DNA follows: TGTGCCAGCAGCTCCGTCTCAGGGGGCTATGGCTACACCTTC. This translates into CASSSVSGGYGYTF. The entire variable domain, with the rest obtained from reference TRBV13 and TRBJ1-2, is as follows: AAGVIQSPRHLIKEKRETATLKCYPIPRHDTVYWYQQGPGQDPQFLISFYEKMQSDKGSIPDRFSAQQFSDYHSELNMSSLELGDSALYFCASSSVSGGYGYTFGSGTRLTVV.

This clonotype has more than one count but fewer than ten. The V call is TRBV12-3 or TRBV12-4, the J call TRBJ1-1; 10 nucleotides line up with TRBD1. This CDR3 contains 14 residues. Germline trimming cut 7 bases from V and 3 bases from J; bases unmatched to any gene: 5. The CDR3 coding sequence is TGTGCCAGCACCCTGGGACAGGGGTACACTGAAGCTTTCTTT. Encoded protein: CASTLGQGYTEAFF.

Comment on this clonotype: A read error may explain this, as a much larger clone is one base away. The chain joins TRBV6-2 or TRBV6-3 to TRBJ1-2, with D possibly matching TRBD1 (6 bases). Germline V CDR1 and CDR2: MNHEY, SVGEGT. The CDR3 loop spans 12 amino acids. This CDR3 is CARSYRDYGYTF. The CDR3 region has the DNA TGTGCCCGCAGTTACAGGGACTATGGCTACACCTTC.

This clonotype came up many times. The rearrangement joins TRBV11-3 to TRBJ2-5; TRBD2 matches at 10 bases. The CDR3 loop spans 15 amino acids. With 5 bases clipped from V and 0 bases from J, the junction kept 3 bases outside the gene matches. The germline V gene encodes CDR1 SGHNT and CDR2 YENEEA. The CDR3, as DNA: TGTGCCAGCAGCATCACTAGCGGGAACCAAGAGACCCAGTACTTC. This encodes CASSITSGNQETQYF.

This clonotype was counted ten times or more. The junction differs from germline at one of its ends, possibly a read error. This chain links TRBV27 with TRBJ1-6; 7 nucleotides align to TRBD1. Germline V gene data show CDR1 as MNHEY and CDR2 as SMNVEV (reference sequence). The CDR3 spans 15 residues. The CDR3 here is CASSRDSFSNSLLHF. The CDR3 bases are TGTGCCAGCAGTAGGGACAGCTTTAGCAATTCACTCCTCCACTTT.

The J gene is TRBJ2-5, the V gene TRBV5-4; 9 bases agree with TRBD1. This CDR3 region has 16 residues. Germline CDR1 is SGHNT and CDR2 is YYREEE (reference sequence). V trimming: 0 bases; J trimming: 5 bases; junction bases outside the gene matches: 8. CDR3 protein: CASSLGGQGRDETQYF. In nucleotides, the CDR3 is TGTGCCAGCAGCTTGGGAGGACAGGGGCGGGATGAGACCCAGTACTTC.

Many counts were recorded for this clonotype. This chain links TRBV13 with TRBJ2-5, with D possibly being TRBD1 (6 bases). The CDR3 has 15 residues. Trimming cost V 4 bases and J 2 bases, with 14 bases left between them. The germline gives CDR1 PRHDT, CDR2 FYEKMQ (reference sequence). The CDR3 nucleotides are TGTGCCAGCAGCTCCCCCCGGACAGATCAAGAGACCCAGTACTTC. Translating gives CASSSPRTDQETQYF.

This clonotype was counted ten times or more. The J gene is TRBJ1-2, the V gene TRBV5-6; no clear D gene. This CDR3 contains 14 residues. The V gene's germline CDR1 is SGHDT and CDR2 YYEEEE. The V end was cut by 6 bases, the J end by 0 bases, with 12 bases between. CDR3 in amino acids: CASTETGTNYGYTF. Written as DNA, the CDR3 is TGTGCCAGCACCGAGACGGGTACTAACTATGGCTACACCTTC.

This clonotype has ten or more counts. The V call is TRBV29-1, the J call TRBJ2-4; D uncertain. Trimming pared 4 bases from V and 5 bases from J, leaving 9 bases between. Germline-derived CDR1 and CDR2 are SQVTM and ANQGSEA. This CDR3 is built from 12 residues. The CDR3 DNA sequence: TGCAGCGTTGCGACACCACAAAACATTCAGTACTTC. Translation: CSVATPQNIQYF.